These T cell receptor beta chains were read from a single sample in a study of T cells in Graves' hyperthyroidism and ophthalmopathy. From the multiplex PCR reads, TCRdb called clonotypes with MiXCR, one entry per CDR3 protein. The data contain about 710,000 distinct CDR3 sequences, roughly 15% of them singletons. Sequencing was carried out using blood. The receptors shown here come from a man between 18 and 35 years old with Graves' hyperthyroidism. Both conserved end residues are part of each CDR3. Fields, in order: V gene, CDR3 length, clone size, J gene, D gene, CDR3 DNA, CDR3 protein. A D gene is named only where the DNA matches it firmly. Some rows mark clone size as missing; the rest say once, few, many or name a class of expanded clone.

>TRBV2|16|many|TRBJ2-7|TRBD1
TGTGCCAGCAAGATCAGGGGGACAGGGGGACTCTACGAGCAGTACTTC
CASKIRGTGGLYEQYF
>TRBV20-1|13|many|TRBJ1-2|TRBD1
TGCAGTGCTAGCCAGGGGGGAGACTATGGCTACACCTTC
CSASQGGDYGYTF
>TRBV10-3|14|-|TRBJ1-3|-
TGTGCCATCAGCCAGGGCTTATCTGGAAACACCATATATTTT
CAISQGLSGNTIYF
>TRBV11-2|17|many|TRBJ2-1|TRBD2
TGTGCCAGCAGCCAAACCCCCGGGACTAGCGAAAGCAATGAGCAGTTCTTC
CASSQTPGTSESNEQFF
>TRBV11-2|13|many|TRBJ2-1|-
TGTGCCAGCAGCGGGACTCCGGTCGGTGAGCAGTTCTTC
CASSGTPVGEQFF
>TRBV29-1|13|few|TRBJ1-1|TRBD1
TGCAGCGTAAGGGACAGGGGGGCCACTGAAGCTTTCTTT
CSVRDRGATEAFF
>TRBV7-3|15|-|TRBJ2-7|-
TGTGCCAGCAGATTAGGGCCGGACCTCGTGTACGAGCAGTACTTC
CASRLGPDLVYEQYF
>TRBV7-2|15|-|TRBJ2-1|-
TGTGCCAGCATTCCCGCTGAGGGAGATTACAATGAGCAGTTCTTC
CASIPAEGDYNEQFF
>TRBV4-2|13|-|TRBJ2-5|-
TGTGCCAGCAGCCAAATAGGGCAAGAGACCCAGTACTTC
CASSQIGQETQYF
>TRBV19|17|-|TRBJ2-1|TRBD1
TGTGCCAGTAGTACATTAACAGGGGGCCACGCCTACAATGAGCAGTTCTTC
CASSTLTGGHAYNEQFF
>TRBV13|16|many|TRBJ2-2|TRBD2
TGTGCCAGCAGCTTAACTAGCGGGAGAGGCACCGGGGAGCTGTTTTTT
CASSLTSGRGTGELFF
>TRBV6-8|18|many|TRBJ2-1|TRBD2
TGTGCCAGCAGTTATTCCACTAGCGGGAGTGGGGTTAGCAATGAGCAGTTCTTC
CASSYSTSGSGVSNEQFF
>TRBV20-1|14|few|TRBJ2-7|TRBD2
TGCAGTGCTAGAGATTGGCGGGAGGGCTACGAGCAGTACTTC
CSARDWREGYEQYF
>TRBV7-9|11|few|TRBJ2-7|-
TGTGCCAGCCATACCTCAGGGGAGCAGTACTTC
CASHTSGEQYF
>TRBV6-1|13|many|TRBJ1-2|-
TGTGCCAGCAAGGTAGATGCTAACTATGGCTACACCTTC
CASKVDANYGYTF
>TRBV18|15|-|TRBJ2-5|-
TGTGCCAGCTCACCCCTCAGGGGTTCGGCAGAGACCCAGTACTTC
CASSPLRGSAETQYF
>TRBV20-1|13|few|TRBJ1-1|-
TGCAGTGCTAGTCAAGGGGGGAACACTGAAGCTTTCTTT
CSASQGGNTEAFF
>TRBV7-9|16|few|TRBJ2-3|TRBD1
TGTGCCAGCAGCTCTTGGGACAGAAGAGGCACAGATACGCAGTATTTT
CASSSWDRRGTDTQYF
>TRBV14|15|few|TRBJ2-7|-
TGTGCCAGCAGCCAAGAGGCGGGGAACTCCTACGAGCAGTACTTC
CASSQEAGNSYEQYF
>TRBV6-1|13|many|TRBJ2-7|-
TGTGCCACGGGACGGCAGAGCTCCTACGAGCAGTACTTC
CATGRQSSYEQYF
>TRBV19|14|-|TRBJ2-7|-
TGTGCCAGTAGTATCCAGGACCAGGGGAACGAGCAGTACTTC
CASSIQDQGNEQYF
>TRBV9|15|few|TRBJ2-5|TRBD2
TGTGCCAGCAGCGAAATGAGCGGGAGGGAAGAGACCCAGTACTTC
CASSEMSGREETQYF
>TRBV5-4|16|-|TRBJ2-1|TRBD2
TGTGCCAGCAGCAGTCTAGCGGGAACCCGATACAATGAGCAGTTCTTC
CASSSLAGTRYNEQFF
>TRBV29-1|11|few|TRBJ1-1|-
TGCAGCGTTCGGGGGTACACTGAAGCTTTCTTT
CSVRGYTEAFF
>TRBV6-1|18|-|TRBJ2-7|-
TGTGCCAGCAGTGAATTGAGGGGTCGTCCTGTACCCATCTACGAGCAGTACTTC
CASSELRGRPVPIYEQYF
>TRBV18|14|few|TRBJ2-2|-
TGTGCCAGCTCACCACCGTCTACCCCGGGGGAGCTGTTTTTT
CASSPPSTPGELFF
>TRBV5-1|17|few|TRBJ2-5|-
TGCGCCAGCAGCTTTCTTCCCGGGAAAAGTACAAAAGAGACCCAGTACTTC
CASSFLPGKSTKETQYF
>TRBV10-3|14|once|TRBJ1-6|-
TGTGCCATCAGCCCAGGAGCCTATAATTCACCCCTCCACTTT
CAISPGAYNSPLHF
>TRBV4-1|16|few|TRBJ1-1|TRBD1
TGCGCCAGCAGCCTCGAACCCATCGGAGGGGGCGGGGAAGCTTTCTTT
CASSLEPIGGGGEAFF
>TRBV4-2|15|-|TRBJ2-2|-
TGTGCCAGCAGCCATGCTTCTGGGGACACCGGGGAGCTGTTTTTT
CASSHASGDTGELFF
>TRBV6-2/TRBV6-3|15|-|TRBJ2-7|-
TGTGCCAGCAGCCCCCTTTCAGGGCCGAGGCCCGAGCAGTACTTC
CASSPLSGPRPEQYF
>TRBV28|13|-|TRBJ1-6|-
TGTGCCAGCAGGGGAGGGATGAATTCACCCCTCCACTTT
CASRGGMNSPLHF
>TRBV7-9|17|many|TRBJ2-7|TRBD1
TGTGCCAGCAGCCCCCAAACGCCGACAGGGGCTACCTACGAGCAGTACTTC
CASSPQTPTGATYEQYF
>TRBV7-3|13|-|TRBJ2-2|-
TGTGCCAGCAGCCGGCAGCCCACCGGGGAGCTGTTTTTT
CASSRQPTGELFF
>TRBV24-1|15|many|TRBJ2-2|TRBD1
TGTGCCACCAGTTTGGGACAGTCGAACACCGGGGAGCTGTTTTTT
CATSLGQSNTGELFF
>TRBV7-9|17|-|TRBJ1-5|TRBD1
TGTGCCAGCAGCAAAGGACAGGGCTGGGATAGCAATCAGCCCCAGCATTTT
CASSKGQGWDSNQPQHF
>TRBV11-2|14|many|TRBJ2-7|-
TGTGCCAGCAGCTTAGACAGGGGAGTCGACGAGCAGTACTTC
CASSLDRGVDEQYF
>TRBV6-1|13|few|TRBJ2-7|TRBD2
TGTGCCAGCAGTGGGCTAGCGGGGGCTCAGCAGTACTTC
CASSGLAGAQQYF
>TRBV2|13|many|TRBJ2-5|TRBD1
TGTGCCAACAGAAGACAGGGGATGGAGACCCAGTACTTC
CANRRQGMETQYF
>TRBV5-1|16|many|TRBJ2-3|TRBD2
TGTGCCAGCAGTTTAGGACTAGCGGAAAGCACAGATACGCAGTATTTT
CASSLGLAESTDTQYF
>TRBV29-1|15|few|TRBJ2-1|-
TGCAGCGTTTCTCCCCTAGCGAGCTCCTACAATGAGCAGTTCTTC
CSVSPLASSYNEQFF
>TRBV5-1|14|few|TRBJ2-7|-
TGCGCCAGCAGCATGCCGGGATCGTCCTTCGAGCAGTACTTC
CASSMPGSSFEQYF
>TRBV12-5|16|many|TRBJ2-1|-
TGTGCTAGTGGTCGACGAACAGGGAGCTCCTACAATGAGCAGTTCTTC
CASGRRTGSSYNEQFF
>TRBV11-1|13|many|TRBJ1-2|-
TGTGCCACCGCGGAGGGCTTCGGCTATGGCTACACCTTC
CATAEGFGYGYTF
>TRBV27|16|-|TRBJ1-4|-
TGTGCCAGCAGTTCAACAACAGGACCAACTAATGAAAAACTGTTTTTT
CASSSTTGPTNEKLFF
>TRBV6-5|13|-|TRBJ2-1|-
TGTGCCAGCAGTTATGGGAAATACAATGAGCAGTTCTTC
CASSYGKYNEQFF
>TRBV7-3|17|-|TRBJ2-3|TRBD2
TGTGCCAGCAGCTTAGGTCAGCGGGAGTACGGCACAGATACGCAGTATTTT
CASSLGQREYGTDTQYF
>TRBV5-5|14|many|TRBJ1-5|-
TGTGCCAGCAGCCTTTTGGGGGGCAATCAGCCCCAGCATTTT
CASSLLGGNQPQHF
>TRBV12-3/TRBV12-4|13|few|TRBJ2-1|TRBD1
TGTGCCAGCAGCCCGGGACAGAAACATGAGCAGTTCTTC
CASSPGQKHEQFF
>TRBV5-1|14|many|TRBJ2-7|TRBD1
TGCGCCAGCAGCGAGGGGACAGGTCCCTACGAGCAGTACTTC
CASSEGTGPYEQYF
>TRBV24-1|22|many|TRBJ2-1|TRBD2
TGTGCCACCAGTGTCCAACCGGGCCGAAACGGGACGGCGGGAGGGTTTTACAATGAGCAGTTCTTC
CATSVQPGRNGTAGGFYNEQFF
>TRBV28|13|many|TRBJ1-5|-
TGTGCCAGCAGTCCAAACACCATTGGGCCCCAGCATTTT
CASSPNTIGPQHF
>TRBV28|15|many|TRBJ1-1|TRBD1
TGTGCCAGCAGTTCAACAGGGGGCCAGCGCACTGAAGCTTTCTTT
CASSSTGGQRTEAFF
>TRBV2|17|few|TRBJ1-1|-
TGTGCCAGCAGGTACCCCCGCGGGCGGGAGGCCTACGCTGAAGCTTTCTTT
CASRYPRGREAYAEAFF
>TRBV9|12|-|TRBJ1-2|-
TGTGCCAGCAGCGCTCCCTTCTATGGCTACACCTTC
CASSAPFYGYTF